Shown below are 17 T cell receptor beta chains from a single sample sequenced in a study of neurological immune-mediated disorders. TCRdb fed the 5' RACE reads into MiXCR, producing one record per CDR3 protein. The repertoire holds about 80,000 distinct CDR3 sequences, with 5% to 6% as singletons. Stated time point: longitudinal time-point 2. Material: PBMCs. These receptors originate from a woman in her sixties or seventies with multiple sclerosis.

This clonotype has a count of ten or more. V is TRBV20-1 and J is TRBJ2-7; a possible D gene is TRBD2 (6 bases). In germline, CDR1 is DFQATT, CDR2 SNEGSKA (reference sequence). This CDR3 is 13 amino acids long. The germline V and J ends were trimmed by 7 bases and 1 base, with 14 bases remaining between them. The CDR3 sequence: CSVPSGDSYEQYF. In DNA form, the CDR3 reads TGCAGTGTCCCTTCGGGGGATTCCTACGAGCAGTACTTC.

This clonotype occurred many times. The V and J genes are TRBV7-9 and TRBJ2-3; 7 nucleotides line up with TRBD2. This CDR3 contains 14 residues. Germline CDR1 reads SEHNR; CDR2 reads FQNEAQ (reference sequence). The J segment lost 0 bases and the V segment lost 6 bases, leaving 3 bases of the junction unmatched. CDR3 sequence reads: CASRSAGSTDTQYF. CDR3 nucleotide sequence: TGTGCCAGCAGATCAGCGGGGAGCACAGATACGCAGTATTTT.

V gene TRBV6-2 or TRBV6-3 combines with J gene TRBJ1-5, with a weak D call TRBD1 (5 bases). Germline V gene lookup returns CDR1 MNHEY and CDR2 SVGEGT. The CDR3 totals 14 residues. Between the trimmed V and J ends, which lost 2 bases and 3 bases, there was a span of 8 bases. Here the CDR3 reads CASSYGDPNQPQHF. The CDR3 DNA is TGTGCCAGCAGTTACGGGGACCCCAATCAGCCCCAGCATTTT.

This clonotype turned up a few times. The chain employs TRBV6-1 and TRBJ2-3; D remains ambiguous. This CDR3 contains 14 residues. CDR1 and CDR2 from the germline V gene are MNHNS and SASEGT. V dropped 10 bases and J dropped 2 bases, with 16 bases sitting between them. The CDR3 reads CANGNTHSTDTQYF. CDR3 in DNA: TGTGCCAATGGAAACACGCACTCCACAGATACGCAGTATTTT.

The chain carries TRBV11-3 and TRBJ2-1, with D perhaps TRBD1 (6 bases). Germline V gives CDR1 SGHNT, CDR2 YENEEA. V lost 5 bases and J lost 8, with 13 bases in between. The CDR3 length is 13 residues. CDR3 amino acids: CASSENYRDEQFF. For the CDR3, the DNA is TGTGCCAGCAGCGAGAATTACAGGGATGAGCAGTTCTTC.

This clonotype was recorded many times. The rearrangement uses TRBV5-1 and TRBJ1-3; D call uncertain. Per germline, CDR1 SGHRS and CDR2 YFSETQ. Between the trimmed V and J ends, which lost 0 bases and 1 base, there was a span of 8 bases. This CDR3 is built from 15 residues. CDR3 coding DNA: TGCGCCAGCAGCTTGGACGGTCTTTCTGGAAACACCATATATTTT. Encoded protein: CASSLDGLSGNTIYF.

This clonotype was detected many times. The rearrangement links TRBV5-6 to TRBJ2-7; D remains ambiguous. The V and J ends lost 4 bases and 5 bases respectively, with 10 bases between them. Germline V lookup: CDR1 SGHDT, CDR2 YYEEEE. The CDR3 is made up of 12 amino acids. CDR3 amino acids: CASSPGNNEQYF. Written as DNA, the CDR3 is TGTGCCAGCAGCCCAGGTAACAACGAGCAGTACTTC.

This clonotype has a count of ten or more. V and J are TRBV20-1 and TRBJ1-2; TRBD1 agrees at 7 bases. The CDR3 covers 14 residues. The V segment lost 1 base and the J segment 5 bases; nucleotides outside the gene matches: 7. CDR1 is DFQATT, CDR2 SNEGSKA, per germline (reference sequence). DNA for the CDR3: TGCAGTGCTAGAGGCCCCGACAGGGAGTATGGCTACACCTTC. It codes for CSARGPDREYGYTF.

This clonotype was observed many times. V is TRBV7-6 and J is TRBJ1-4; perhaps TRBD1 as D (5 bases). Germline V lookup: CDR1 SGHVS, CDR2 FNYEAQ. The CDR3 contains 14 residues. V lost 5 bases to trimming and J lost 5 bases, with 12 bases between them. CDR3 DNA: TGTGCCAGCAGCCCGCGGGGGGTGAATGAAAAACTGTTTTTT. Translating it yields CASSPRGVNEKLFF. Drawing the rest from reference TRBV7-6 and TRBJ1-4, the complete variable domain is GAGVSQSPRYKVTKRGQDVALRCDPISGHVSLYWYRQALGQGPEFLTYFNYEAQQDKSGLPNDRFSAERPEGSISTLTIQRTEQRDSAMYRCASSPRGVNEKLFFGSGTQLSVL.

This clonotype was counted a few times. V is TRBV12-3 or TRBV12-4 and J is TRBJ1-5; the D is unclear. Trimming removed 3 bases at V and 4 bases at J, with 19 bases between. This CDR3 is built from 17 residues. CDR3 sequence: CASSFWGWKLRNQPQHF. CDR3 DNA sequence: TGTGCCAGCAGTTTTTGGGGATGGAAGTTAAGAAATCAGCCCCAGCATTTT.

This clonotype appeared many times. The chain uses TRBV4-2 and TRBJ2-2; 7 nucleotides match TRBD2. V dropped 0 bases and J dropped 4; count of bases not matched to a gene: 5. The germline gives CDR1 LGHNA, CDR2 YNFKEQ. The CDR3 is 16 amino acids. The CDR3 loop reads CASSQDWLAVTGELFF. The CDR3 DNA is TGTGCCAGCAGCCAAGATTGGCTAGCGGTCACCGGGGAGCTGTTTTTT.

This clonotype was seen a handful of times. V usage is TRBV25-1 and J usage is TRBJ1-4; TRBD1 agrees at 7 bases. This CDR3 has 15 residues. Germline loops: CDR1 MGHDK, CDR2 SYGVNS. The trim removed 4 bases at V and 3 bases at J, leaving 5 bases unmatched. CDR3 sequence (DNA): TGTGCCAGCAGTGGGAACAGGGGCCCTAATGAAAAACTGTTTTTT. Translating it yields CASSGNRGPNEKLFF. Combining the CDR3 with reference TRBV25-1 and TRBJ1-4 gives the whole variable domain EADIYQTPRYLVIGTGKKITLECSQTMGHDKMYWYQQDPGMELHLIHYSYGVNSTEKGDLSSESTVSRIRTEHFPLTLESARPSHTSQYLCASSGNRGPNEKLFFGSGTQLSVL.

This clonotype was seen ten or more times. The chain uses TRBV20-1 and TRBJ1-5, with unresolved D. Germline V CDR1 and CDR2: DFQATT, SNEGSKA (reference sequence). There are 14 residues in the CDR3. Deletions cut 6 bases from V and 9 bases from J, with 21 bases between. The CDR3 region has the DNA TGCAGTGCGGCAAGCGACCCCGTGGGCCGGCCCCAGCATTTT. Translating it yields CSAASDPVGRPQHF.

Many counts were recorded for this clonotype. This rearrangement joins TRBV29-1 to TRBJ2-1, with D possibly being TRBD1 or TRBD2 (5 bases each). The CDR3 totals 11 residues. In germline, CDR1 is SQVTM, CDR2 ANQGSEA. With 6 bases removed from V and 7 bases from J, the gap between germline ends came to 10 bases. The CDR3 sequence is CSVARGNEQFF. The CDR3 DNA is TGCAGCGTCGCGAGGGGAAATGAGCAGTTCTTC.

This clonotype was detected many times. The V and J genes are TRBV11-3 and TRBJ2-2; 8 nucleotides align to TRBD1. J lost 8 bases, V lost 0 bases, and 5 bases had no gene match. There are 15 residues in the CDR3. The germline gives CDR1 SGHNT, CDR2 YENEEA. CDR3 sequence: CASSLEGQAGGELFF. The CDR3 nucleotides read TGTGCCAGCAGCTTAGAGGGACAGGCCGGGGGGGAGCTGTTTTTT.

This clonotype was picked up many times. This rearrangement joins TRBV12-5 to TRBJ2-1; 7 positions match TRBD1. Germline V CDR1 and CDR2: LGHNT, FRNRAP. J lost 3 bases, V lost 5 bases, and 7 bases had no gene match. The CDR3 runs to 15 residues. In DNA form, the CDR3 reads TGTGCTAGTGGTCAGGGACAGACGGACTACAATGAGCAGTTCTTC. The encoded protein is CASGQGQTDYNEQFF. Filled out from reference TRBV12-5 and TRBJ2-1, the complete variable domain reads DARVTQTPRHKVTEMGQEVTMRCQPILGHNTVFWYRQTMMQGLELLAYFRNRAPLDDSGMPKDRFSAEMPDATLATLKIQPSEPRDSAVYFCASGQGQTDYNEQFFGPGTRLTVL.

In its sample, this clonotype was seen many times. This chain links TRBV20-1 with TRBJ2-3; 9 nucleotides line up with TRBD2. This CDR3 has 15 amino acids. J gave up 3 bases and V 1 base, and 5 bases lay outside the gene matches. The germline gives CDR1 DFQATT, CDR2 SNEGSKA (reference sequence). The CDR3 is CSARGASGATDTQYF. The CDR3 nucleotides read TGCAGTGCTAGAGGCGCTAGCGGGGCTACAGATACGCAGTATTTT.